Following are 31 T cell receptor beta chains from one sample sequenced in a study of post-analysis software for immune sequencing data. General study points: Patients carried a handful of TRBV segments more frequently than controls did, and TRBV5-6, TRBV5-1 and TRBV20-1 were among them.

cDNA libraries of TCR beta carried unique molecular identifiers. One entry per CDR3 protein results from TCRdb running MiXCR on the PCR reads. Among around 400,000 distinct CDR3 sequences, roughly 38% were seen once, and the ten largest hold about an eighth. Their specific antigens are unknown. The sample comprised blood. These receptors were taken from a girl aged 5-17 years with multiple sclerosis.

This clonotype was recorded once. V usage is TRBV20-1 and J usage is TRBJ2-5; maybe TRBD2 (6 bases). Judging by the DNA end, TRBJ2-7 fits better; the J call may be wrong. The CDR3 is made up of 14 amino acids. Per the germline V gene, CDR1 is DFQATT and CDR2 is SNEGSKA (reference sequence). The CDR3 reads CSARHFPREYEQYF. CDR3 in DNA: TGCAGTGCTAGACATTTCCCCCGGGAGTACGAGCAGTACTTC.

This clonotype was counted only a few times. The chain joins TRBV4-3 to TRBJ2-3; 9 bases agree with TRBD1. The CDR3 runs 16 residues. Trimming at V came to 4 bases and at J to 5 bases, leaving 10 bases not matched to a gene. Germline CDR1 and CDR2: LGHNA and YSLEER. In DNA, the CDR3 is TGCGCCAGCAGCCGGTCCTCGGGACAGGGTCTAGATACGCAGTATTTT. Translating gives CASSRSSGQGLDTQYF.

This clonotype was counted between two and nine times. The gene calls are TRBV27 and TRBJ2-3; D is ambiguous. The CDR3 length is 12 residues. Deletions cut 5 bases from V and 7 bases from J, with 10 bases between. The germline V gene has CDR1 MNHEY and CDR2 SMNVEV (reference sequence). The CDR3 is CASSSLSNTQYF. CDR3 nucleotide sequence: TGTGCCAGCAGTAGCCTCTCTAATACGCAGTATTTT.

The V and J genes are TRBV6-5 and TRBJ1-2, with 8 bases that match TRBD1. The V and J ends lost 4 bases and 1 base, in that order; junction bases with no gene match: 5. Germline V gives CDR1 MNHEY, CDR2 SVGAGI. This CDR3 is 15 amino acids long. The DNA for the CDR3 is TGTGCCAGCAGTTCCCCGACAGGGGTTAACTATGGCTACACCTTC. Encoded protein: CASSSPTGVNYGYTF.

The chain carries TRBV6-6 and TRBJ2-3; D remains ambiguous. The CDR3 sequence is 15 residues long. The V and J ends lost 2 bases and 5 bases respectively, with 14 bases between them. The germline V gene has CDR1 MNHNY and CDR2 SVGAGI (reference sequence). The CDR3 region has the DNA TGTGCCAGCAGTTACGCACAGAAGAGTGGAGATACGCAGTATTTT. Its protein product is CASSYAQKSGDTQYF.

V usage is TRBV3-1 and J usage is TRBJ2-3, with D maybe TRBD2 (6 bases). Trimming removed 4 bases from V and 4 bases from J, with 12 bases in between. The CDR3 sequence is 14 residues long. Germline CDR1 and CDR2: LGHDT and YNNKEL (reference sequence). The CDR3 nucleotides are TGTGCCAGCAGCCTGGGCGGGGCGTCAGATACGCAGTATTTT. This sequence encodes CASSLGGASDTQYF.

This clonotype was counted only a few times. The chain carries TRBV4-2 and TRBJ2-7; D gene unclear. CDR1 and CDR2 from the germline V gene are LGHNA and YNFKEQ. Trimming took off 0 bases at V and 4 bases at J, with 25 bases between the two ends. The CDR3 spans 19 residues. The CDR3 loop reads CASSQDLLLFTDRSYEQYF. CDR3 DNA sequence: TGTGCCAGCAGCCAAGATTTGCTTCTCTTTACCGATAGGAGTTACGAGCAGTACTTC.

V usage is TRBV7-2 and J usage is TRBJ2-4, with D possibly matching TRBD2 (6 bases). Matching the DNA end better, TRBJ2-7 makes the J call doubtful. This CDR3 contains 13 residues. Germline values: CDR1 SGHTA, CDR2 FQGNSA. CDR3 protein: CASSLPGVPEQYF. In DNA form, the CDR3 reads TGTGCCAGCAGCTTACCGGGGGTTCCCGAGCAGTACTTC.

The table lists this clonotype with a few counts. This chain links TRBV10-3 with TRBJ2-1, with a tentative D call TRBD2 (5 bases). CDR3 length equals 13 residues. V dropped 10 bases and J dropped 4 bases, with 14 bases sitting between them. Per germline, CDR1 ENHRY and CDR2 SYGVKD. This chain's CDR3 is CATSPGGYNEQFF. The CDR3 DNA reads TGTGCCACCAGCCCGGGCGGGTACAATGAGCAGTTCTTC.

Here the CDR3 DNA reads TGTGCTACCAAAGCAGGGCCCAGGAACACTGAAGCTTTCTTT. Protein sequence: CATKAGPRNTEAFF. The rearrangement joins TRBV12-5 to TRBJ1-1; TRBD1 is a possible D gene (5 bases). Trimming shortened V by 10 bases and J by 1 base, and 16 bases separated the two germline ends. Looked up from germline, CDR1 is LGHNT and CDR2 is FRNRAP. The CDR3 totals 14 residues.

This chain links TRBV11-2 with TRBJ1-6; unclear D gene. Germline CDR1 SGHAT, CDR2 FQNNGV. Trimming shortened V by 0 bases and J by 8 bases, and 11 bases separated the two germline ends. This CDR3 spans 15 amino acids. The CDR3 DNA reads as TGTGCCAGCAGCTTAGATTGGACCGGGCATTCACCCCTCCACTTT. This sequence encodes CASSLDWTGHSPLHF.

This clonotype was seen a handful of times. The genes are TRBV28 and TRBJ2-1; unclear D gene. CDR1 and CDR2 from the germline V gene are MDHEN and SYDVKM. CDR3 length: 16 amino acids. The V end lost 3 bases, the J end lost 8 bases, and 20 bases lay between the germline ends. The chain's CDR3 is CASSFSGGSSLDEQFF. CDR3 bases: TGTGCCAGCAGTTTTTCCGGTGGTAGCAGCCTTGATGAGCAGTTCTTC.

This clonotype was observed a handful of times. The chain combines TRBV28 with TRBJ2-7; 8 bases align to TRBD2. Germline loops: CDR1 MDHEN, CDR2 SYDVKM. The length of the CDR3 is 14 residues. With 3 bases clipped from V and 5 bases from J, the junction kept 6 bases outside the gene matches. This chain's CDR3 is CASSFAGGLDEQYF. The DNA of the CDR3 is TGTGCCAGCAGTTTTGCGGGGGGCTTGGACGAGCAGTACTTC.

This clonotype showed up just a few times. This chain joins TRBV15 and TRBJ1-2; TRBD1 might be the D (6 bases). CDR1 is LNHNV and CDR2 is YYDKDF in the germline V gene (reference sequence). The CDR3 spans 21 residues. Trimming took off 0 bases at V and 3 bases at J, with 29 bases between the two ends. DNA for the CDR3: TGTGCCACCAGCAGAGATTACTATTGGGCTACCGGGACATCTACCGACTATGGCTACACCTTC. Amino acid sequence: CATSRDYYWATGTSTDYGYTF.

This clonotype has just a few counts. The gene calls are TRBV7-2 and TRBJ1-4, with 8 positions matching TRBD1. J gave up 8 bases and V 5 bases, and 10 bases lay outside the gene matches. The CDR3 is 15 residues long. Germline V gene sequence: CDR1 SGHTA, CDR2 FQGNSA. CDR3 residues: CASSPITGGREKLFF. The CDR3 bases are TGTGCCAGCAGCCCCATAACAGGGGGGCGCGAAAAACTGTTTTTT. Looking up the rest from reference TRBV7-2 and TRBJ1-4 gives the full variable domain: GAGVSQSPSNKVTEKGKDVELRCDPISGHTALYWYRQSLGQGLEFLIYFQGNSAPDKSGLPSDRFSAERTGGSVSTLTIQRTQQEDSAVYLCASSPITGGREKLFFGSGTQLSVL.

This chain joins TRBV6-2 or TRBV6-3 and TRBJ2-5; 12 positions agree with TRBD2. CDR3 length equals 16 residues. V gave up 6 bases and J gave up 1 base; unmatched junction bases: 6. The germline V gene has CDR1 MNHEY and CDR2 SVGEGT. CDR3 DNA sequence: TGTGCCAGCAGGCCTAGCGGGGGGGAGGCCCAAGAGACCCAGTACTTC. Translation gives CASRPSGGEAQETQYF.

The J gene is TRBJ1-1, the V gene TRBV7-2; unclear D gene. Trimming took 5 bases from V and 10 from J, leaving 17 bases between them. The CDR3 consists of 13 residues. Germline CDR1 is SGHTA and CDR2 is FQGNSA. The CDR3 reads CASSLIGGTGAFF. The CDR3 DNA follows: TGTGCCAGCAGCCTAATTGGCGGAACCGGAGCTTTCTTT.

This clonotype was detected a few times. This rearrangement joins TRBV6-5 to TRBJ1-3, with 8 bases matching TRBD1. The CDR3 loop spans 17 amino acids. In germline, CDR1 is MNHEY, CDR2 SVGAGI. The V and J ends lost 0 bases and 3 bases, in that order; junction bases with no gene match: 7. The CDR3 nucleotides are TGTGCCAGCAGTTACTCTCCCGCCAGGGGGCTTGGAAACACCATATATTTT. This gives the protein CASSYSPARGLGNTIYF.

The chain joins TRBV7-9 to TRBJ1-2; D gene unclear. Germline CDR1 reads SEHNR; CDR2 reads FQNEAQ (reference sequence). The germline V and J ends were trimmed by 0 bases and 0 bases, with 5 bases remaining between them. The CDR3 is 14 residues long. Here the CDR3 DNA reads TGTGCCAGCAGCTTAGCGCCTACTAACTATGGCTACACCTTC. This sequence encodes CASSLAPTNYGYTF.

This clonotype was counted a single time. The chain has TRBV12-3 or TRBV12-4 and TRBJ1-1; D call uncertain. The length of the CDR3 is 15 residues. The V end was cut by 4 bases, the J end by 1 base, with 13 bases between. The CDR3 protein is CASSSPTQRNTEAFF. The CDR3, as DNA: TGTGCCAGCAGTTCTCCGACACAAAGGAACACTGAAGCTTTCTTT.

The V and J genes are TRBV7-2 and TRBJ2-1; the D gene is possibly TRBD1 (6 bases). V gave up 5 bases and J gave up 4 bases, with 15 bases separating them. Germline loops: CDR1 SGHTA, CDR2 FQGNSA. The CDR3 runs to 15 residues. In DNA form, the CDR3 reads TGTGCCAGCAGCCAAGATTCCGGACAGTACAATGAGCAGTTCTTC. It encodes CASSQDSGQYNEQFF.

In this sample, this clonotype turned up a few times. The chain uses TRBV6-6 and TRBJ2-7; TRBD1 is a possible D gene (6 bases). The V end lost 6 bases, the J end lost 6 bases, and 18 bases lay between the germline ends. This CDR3 is built from 14 residues. Germline-derived CDR1 and CDR2 are MNHNY and SVGAGI (reference sequence). The chain's CDR3 is CASRTRQATGEQYF. The CDR3 DNA reads TGTGCCAGCAGGACCCGACAGGCAACGGGCGAGCAGTACTTC.

The V gene is TRBV27, the J gene TRBJ2-7; no clear D. This CDR3 has 13 amino acids. Germline assignment: CDR1 MNHEY and CDR2 SMNVEV (reference sequence). Trimming took off 5 bases at V and 3 bases at J, with 11 bases between the two ends. Written as DNA, the CDR3 is TGTGCCAGCAGTCCCTTTGGCCTCTACGAGCAGTACTTC. Its translation is CASSPFGLYEQYF.

In this sample, this clonotype turned up many times. This chain uses TRBV7-2 with TRBJ1-2; D unresolved. Germline assignment: CDR1 SGHTA and CDR2 FQGNSA. V was shortened by 5 bases and J by 4 bases, with 17 bases between the two germline ends. The CDR3 consists of 15 residues. The CDR3 coding sequence is TGTGCCAGCAGCCGGAATGCCGCGCAGACCTATGGCTACACCTTC. It encodes CASSRNAAQTYGYTF.

This clonotype was detected only a few times. The rearrangement uses TRBV7-9 and TRBJ2-3, with D perhaps matching TRBD1 (6 bases). Germline CDR1 SEHNR, CDR2 FQNEAQ (reference sequence). Trimming left V 4 bases short and J 3 bases short, with 14 bases between. This CDR3 has 15 amino acids. The CDR3 DNA follows: TGTGCCAGCAGCTCAGGAACAGGGAGAACAGATACGCAGTATTTT. It is translated as CASSSGTGRTDTQYF.

The chain employs TRBV5-1 and TRBJ1-1; 7 nucleotides line up with TRBD1. The germline gives CDR1 SGHRS, CDR2 YFSETQ. J was trimmed by 0 bases and V by 5 bases; bases with no gene match: 22. The CDR3 consists of 20 residues. For the CDR3, the DNA is TGCGCCAGCAGTTCCCGTAGGGTGAGACAGGGATTACTACTGAACACTGAAGCTTTCTTT. Translated: CASSSRRVRQGLLLNTEAFF.

The chain links TRBV7-6 to TRBJ2-7; 7 nucleotides match TRBD1. The CDR3 runs 13 residues. From germline, CDR1 is SGHVS and CDR2 FNYEAQ. V lost 5 bases, J lost 4 bases, and 5 bases stayed unmatched. The CDR3, as DNA: TGTGCCAGCAGCGGACACAGGGGTTACGAGCAGTACTTC. It yields the protein CASSGHRGYEQYF.

The V and J genes are TRBV12-3 or TRBV12-4 and TRBJ2-5; TRBD1 might be the D (6 bases). V shed 3 bases and J shed 4 bases, with 12 bases lying between them. The CDR3 is made up of 14 amino acids. In nucleotides, the CDR3 is TGTGCCAGCAGTTTTGGGGCAGGGGTAGAGACCCAGTACTTC. This translates into CASSFGAGVETQYF.

A few counts support this clonotype. The chain has TRBV28 and TRBJ2-7, with TRBD1 identical over 7 bases. The germline V gene encodes CDR1 MDHEN and CDR2 SYDVKM. J gave up 2 bases and V 8 bases, and 3 bases lay outside the gene matches. The CDR3 contains 12 residues. CDR3 sequence reads: CASGTATYEQYF. CDR3 nucleotide sequence: TGTGCCAGCGGGACAGCTACCTACGAGCAGTACTTC.

This clonotype was recorded a few times. J is TRBJ2-3 and V is TRBV7-3, with a weak D call TRBD1 (5 bases). Deletions cut 1 base from V and 0 bases from J, with 11 bases between. CDR1 is SGHTA, CDR2 FQGTGA, per germline. The CDR3 totals 16 residues. CDR3 DNA: TGTGCCAGCAGCTTAATGGAGACAGATAGCACAGATACGCAGTATTTT. Translating it yields CASSLMETDSTDTQYF.

V gene TRBV7-2 combines with J gene TRBJ2-5; tentative D call: TRBD2 (7 bases). The J call may be incorrect, as the DNA end agrees better with TRBJ2-7. Germline-derived CDR1 and CDR2 are SGHTA and FQGNSA. CDR3 size: 17 residues. The CDR3 here is CASSPPGGGAPWDEQYF. The CDR3 coding sequence is TGTGCCAGCAGCCCGCCTGGGGGGGGCGCCCCTTGGGACGAGCAGTACTTC.